These T cell receptor beta chains were read from a single sample in a study of T cells in Graves' hyperthyroidism and ophthalmopathy. TCRdb reprocessed the multiplex PCR reads with MiXCR, giving one entry per CDR3 protein. This sample carries 350,000 to 450,000 distinct CDR3 sequences, approximately 15% of them seen once, and the ten largest clones take more than 9.5%. The source material was blood. These receptors originate from a woman between 55 and 75 years old with Graves' hyperthyroidism. Both conserved end residues are part of each CDR3. The D gene is left open where the match is weak. Rows give clone size only sometimes, using once, few, many, or a class for an expanded clone.

clone size	CDR3 length	D gene	V gene	J gene	CDR3 protein	CDR3 DNA
many	14	NA	TRBV3-1	TRBJ1-1	CASSQFIIGPEAFF	TGTGCCAGCAGCCAATTCATTATCGGGCCTGAAGCTTTCTTT
NA	16	NA	TRBV6-2/TRBV6-3	TRBJ2-4	CASSPSSGLAKNIQYF	TGTGCCAGCAGCCCTAGCTCGGGGCTAGCCAAAAACATTCAGTACTTC
NA	17	TRBD1	TRBV6-7	TRBJ2-2	CASSYRGQGKDTGELFF	TGTGCCAGCAGTTACAGGGGACAGGGGAAGGACACCGGGGAGCTGTTTTTT
many	14	TRBD1	TRBV7-9	TRBJ2-5	CASSLVTGEETQYF	TGTGCCAGCAGCTTAGTGACAGGGGAGGAGACCCAGTACTTC
many	13	TRBD1	TRBV20-1	TRBJ1-2	CSAAPPGGRVYTF	TGCAGTGCCGCCCCGCCAGGGGGCAGGGTCTACACCTTC
many	16	TRBD1	TRBV3-1	TRBJ2-3	CASSPGTGWPTDTQYF	TGTGCCAGCAGCCCCGGGACAGGGTGGCCCACAGATACGCAGTATTTT
few	14	NA	TRBV7-9	TRBJ1-4	CASSLPGTNEKLFF	TGTGCCAGCAGCCTCCCGGGAACTAATGAAAAACTGTTTTTT
many	17	TRBD1	TRBV28	TRBJ2-6	CASRTPTGLAGANVLTF	TGTGCCAGCAGGACCCCGACAGGGCTAGCTGGGGCCAACGTCCTGACTTTC
many	13	TRBD1	TRBV24-1	TRBJ2-1	CATSDTTGVEQFF	TGTGCCACCAGTGATACCACAGGGGTTGAGCAGTTCTTC
NA	15	NA	TRBV6-5	TRBJ2-6	CASSYSGIGANVLTF	TGTGCCAGCAGTTACTCGGGGATAGGGGCCAACGTCCTGACTTTC
many	16	TRBD2	TRBV5-1	TRBJ2-1	CASNEIVAGGYNEQFF	TGCGCCAGCAATGAGATAGTAGCGGGAGGTTACAATGAGCAGTTCTTC
NA	16	NA	TRBV25-1	TRBJ1-4	CASSDPRQSTNEKLFF	TGTGCCAGCAGTGACCCCCGACAGTCAACTAATGAAAAACTGTTTTTT
NA	14	NA	TRBV20-1	TRBJ1-5	CSARDRTGNQPQHF	TGCAGTGCTAGAGATCGGACGGGAAACCAGCCCCAGCATTTT
many	16	TRBD2	TRBV29-1	TRBJ2-1	CSVTPGVAGLNNEQFF	TGCAGCGTTACTCCCGGGGTAGCGGGATTAAACAATGAGCAGTTCTTC
NA	21	TRBD2	TRBV29-1	TRBJ2-6	CSVEDWRSPGGSLSGANVLTF	TGCAGCGTTGAAGATTGGAGGTCACCGGGGGGAAGCCTGTCTGGGGCCAACGTCCTGACTTTC
few	15	NA	TRBV4-1	TRBJ1-4	CASSQERYPNEKLFF	TGCGCCAGCAGCCAAGAGAGGTATCCTAATGAAAAACTGTTTTTT
many	18	TRBD2	TRBV7-9	TRBJ2-3	CASSPAGEWGSSTDTQYF	TGTGCCAGCAGCCCTGCGGGAGAATGGGGGTCTAGCACAGATACGCAGTATTTT
few	16	NA	TRBV6-5	TRBJ1-5	CASSYTGRRVNQPQHF	TGTGCCAGCAGTTATACAGGGAGGCGCGTAAACCAGCCCCAGCATTTT
NA	15	TRBD1	TRBV28	TRBJ1-4	CASNQPGGADGKLFF	TGTGCCAGCAACCAACCAGGGGGCGCAGACGGAAAACTGTTTTTT
many	13	NA	TRBV11-2	TRBJ1-1	CASSLHWSTEAFF	TGTGCCAGCAGCCTCCATTGGAGCACTGAAGCTTTCTTT
NA	13	NA	TRBV7-2	TRBJ2-7	CASSLPVVREQYF	TGTGCCAGCAGCCTCCCTGTTGTAAGGGAGCAGTACTTC
many	13	NA	TRBV28	TRBJ2-7	CASRGVILYEQYF	TGTGCCAGCAGAGGGGTAATTCTCTACGAGCAGTACTTC
many	17	TRBD2	TRBV7-3	TRBJ2-1	CASSAGAGTNSGNEQFF	TGTGCCAGCAGCGCCGGGGCGGGGACTAACTCGGGGAATGAGCAGTTCTTC
many	16	TRBD2	TRBV5-1	TRBJ2-2	CASSFRSGANTGELFF	TGCGCCAGCAGCTTCCGTAGCGGGGCGAACACCGGGGAGCTGTTTTTT
NA	14	NA	TRBV12-3/TRBV12-4	TRBJ1-1	CASSLGSGGTEAFF	TGTGCCAGCAGTTTAGGTTCGGGGGGCACTGAAGCTTTCTTT
many	14	NA	TRBV20-1	TRBJ2-7	CSALPDLRGYEQYF	TGCAGTGCCCTACCGGACCTCCGGGGCTACGAGCAGTACTTC
many	13	NA	TRBV6-1	TRBJ1-1	CASSPDRGREAFF	TGTGCCAGCAGCCCGGATCGAGGGCGTGAAGCTTTCTTT
many	14	TRBD1	TRBV7-3	TRBJ2-1	CASSRDSLYNEQFF	TGTGCCAGCTCCCGGGACAGCCTCTACAATGAGCAGTTCTTC
NA	14	TRBD2	TRBV12-3/TRBV12-4	TRBJ2-3	CASRLAGEPDTQYF	TGTGCCAGCAGACTAGCGGGAGAACCAGATACGCAGTATTTT
many	15	TRBD2	TRBV20-1	TRBJ2-1	CSALRTSGRLNEQFF	TGCAGTGCTCTTAGGACTAGCGGGAGGCTGAATGAGCAGTTCTTC
NA	16	NA	TRBV19	TRBJ2-3	CASSIPARGGRYTQYF	TGTGCCAGTAGTATACCGGCCAGGGGGGGGCGGTATACGCAGTATTTT
NA	11	NA	TRBV11-3	TRBJ1-1	CASSQATEAFF	TGTGCCAGCAGCCAAGCGACTGAAGCTTTCTTT
many	12	NA	TRBV6-1	TRBJ1-1	CASSHLGGRAFF	TGTGCCAGCAGTCACCTGGGGGGGCGAGCTTTCTTT
many	14	NA	TRBV18	TRBJ1-1	CASSPQGGRTEAFF	TGTGCCAGCTCACCGCAGGGTGGACGCACTGAAGCTTTCTTT
many	16	NA	TRBV18	TRBJ2-1	CASSPAQGGSYNEQFF	TGTGCCAGCTCACCGGCCCAGGGAGGATCGTACAATGAGCAGTTCTTC
NA	13	NA	TRBV27	TRBJ1-1	CASSKGGNTEAFF	TGTGCCAGCAGTAAGGGGGGAAACACTGAAGCTTTCTTT
many	15	NA	TRBV6-6	TRBJ2-3	CASSYRLGDGDTQYF	TGTGCCAGCAGTTACCGATTGGGGGACGGGGATACGCAGTATTTT
many	17	TRBD1	TRBV7-3	TRBJ2-2	CASSPGPTGTATGELFF	TGTGCCAGCAGCCCTGGGCCGACAGGGACGGCCACCGGGGAGCTGTTTTTT
few	14	TRBD2	TRBV5-1	TRBJ2-4	CASSPGGGSDIQYF	TGCGCCAGCAGCCCGGGGGGAGGGTCCGACATTCAGTACTTC
many	15	NA	TRBV20-1	TRBJ2-5	CSARAVQSTGIGQYF	TGCAGTGCTAGAGCGGTACAGTCGACGGGGATAGGCCAGTACTTC
many	15	NA	TRBV20-1	TRBJ2-5	CSARDWAWGVETQYF	TGCAGTGCTAGAGATTGGGCCTGGGGGGTTGAGACCCAGTACTTC
many	16	TRBD2	TRBV30	TRBJ2-1	CAWSQTRTSGYNEQFF	TGTGCCTGGAGTCAAACCCGGACTAGCGGCTACAATGAGCAGTTCTTC
few	16	TRBD1	TRBV5-1	TRBJ2-7	CASSLAPPGQFYEQYF	TGCGCCAGCAGCTTGGCCCCTCCGGGACAGTTCTACGAGCAGTACTTC
NA	16	NA	TRBV18	TRBJ1-1	CASSPTTGKGDTEAFF	TGTGCCAGCTCACCAACTACAGGGAAAGGGGACACTGAAGCTTTCTTT
few	14	NA	TRBV29-1	TRBJ2-4	CSASPAGRGDIQYF	TGCAGCGCCTCCCCCGCGGGGCGGGGTGACATTCAGTACTTC
many	15	NA	TRBV5-1	TRBJ2-4	CASTGEGARHNIQYF	TGCGCCAGCACGGGGGAAGGGGCACGGCATAACATTCAGTACTTC
few	15	NA	TRBV7-3	TRBJ2-2	CASSSSERGTGELFF	TGTGCCAGCAGCTCCTCGGAGAGGGGCACCGGGGAGCTGTTTTTT